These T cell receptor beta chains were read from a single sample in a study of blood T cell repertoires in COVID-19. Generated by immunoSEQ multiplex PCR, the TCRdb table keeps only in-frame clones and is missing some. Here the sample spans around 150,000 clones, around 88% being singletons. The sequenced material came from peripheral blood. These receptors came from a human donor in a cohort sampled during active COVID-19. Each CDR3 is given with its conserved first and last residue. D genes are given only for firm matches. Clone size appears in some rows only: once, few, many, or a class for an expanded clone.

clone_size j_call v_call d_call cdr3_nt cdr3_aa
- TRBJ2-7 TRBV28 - TGTGCCAGCAGGCTAGCAGGCTCCTACGAGCAGTACTTC CASRLAGSYEQYF
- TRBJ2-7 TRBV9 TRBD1 TGTGCCAGCAGCGGTGGACAGGGGCAATACGAGCAGTACTTC CASSGGQGQYEQYF
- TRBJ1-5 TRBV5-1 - TGCGCCAGCAGTTCGGGGGGGGCCAATCAGCCCCAGCATTTT CASSSGGANQPQHF
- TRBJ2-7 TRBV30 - TGTGCCTGGAGTTTCCCAACTAGGGCTTACTACGAGCAGTACTTC CAWSFPTRAYYEQYF
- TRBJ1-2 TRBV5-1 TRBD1 TGCGCCAGCAGCTTGGATGGGACCGGGACAGGGGCTAACTATGGCTACACCTTC CASSLDGTGTGANYGYTF
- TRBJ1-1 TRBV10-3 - TGTGCCATCAGTGAGTCGGGGGGCACTGAAGCTTTCTTT CAISESGGTEAFF
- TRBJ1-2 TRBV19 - TGTGCCAGTATTCGGGGGGATGAAAACTATGGCTACACCTTC CASIRGDENYGYTF
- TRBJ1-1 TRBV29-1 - TGCAGCGCCCGGGTCGCCTACACTGAAGCTTTCTTT CSARVAYTEAFF
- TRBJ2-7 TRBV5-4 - TGTGCCAGCAGCTTTTTTGGAGCTGGCGAGCAGTACTTC CASSFFGAGEQYF
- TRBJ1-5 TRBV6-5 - TGTGCCAGCAGTTACTCGAGGCAGCAGCCCCAGCATTTT CASSYSRQQPQHF
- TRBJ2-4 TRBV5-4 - TGTGCCAGCAGCTTGGTGACGGGGAGTTCAAACATTCAGTACTTC CASSLVTGSSNIQYF
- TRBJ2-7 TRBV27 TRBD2 TGTGCCAGCAGTTCGATATCCCTGGGGAGGGTTCACGAGCAGTACTTC CASSSISLGRVHEQYF
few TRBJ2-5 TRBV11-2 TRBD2 TGTGCCAGCAGCACGAGACTAGCGGGCAGCCAAGAGACCCAGTACTTC CASSTRLAGSQETQYF
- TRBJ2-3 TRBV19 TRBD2 TGTGCCAGCAGAACCCAAGCGGGAGGGCCGGGCACAGATACGCAGTATTTT CASRTQAGGPGTDTQYF
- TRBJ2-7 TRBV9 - TGTGCCAGCAGCGGCCGGTACGACAACGAGCAGTACTTC CASSGRYDNEQYF
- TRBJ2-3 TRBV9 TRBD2 TGTGCCAGCAGCCCGAGAGGGGGACTAGCCTCAGATACGCAGTATTTT CASSPRGGLASDTQYF
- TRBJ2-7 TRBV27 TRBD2 TGTGCCAGCAGTCTTAGCGGGAGTCCCTACGAGCAGTACTTC CASSLSGSPYEQYF
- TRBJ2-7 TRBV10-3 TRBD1 TGTGCCATCAGAGACCCGGGACAGGTCTACGAGCAGTACTTC CAIRDPGQVYEQYF
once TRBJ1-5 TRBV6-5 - TGTGCCAGCAGCGGGGGCAATCAGCCCCAGCATTTT CASSGGNQPQHF
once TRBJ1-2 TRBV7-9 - TGTGCCAGCAGCGCAGGGGCTAACTATGGCTACACCTTC CASSAGANYGYTF
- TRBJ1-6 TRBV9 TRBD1 TGTGCCAGCGGGGGACAGGTTAATTCACCCCTCCACTTT CASGGQVNSPLHF
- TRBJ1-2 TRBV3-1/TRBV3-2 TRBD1 TGTGCCAGCAAGAATTCAGGGGGCAGGTCGGGCTATGGCTACACCTTC CASKNSGGRSGYGYTF
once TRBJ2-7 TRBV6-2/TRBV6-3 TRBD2 TGTGCCAGCAGTCAACCTAGCGGGGGGGCCTACGAGCAGTACTTC CASSQPSGGAYEQYF
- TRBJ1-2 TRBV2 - TGTGCCAGCAGTGACAGGGATCACTATGGCTACACCTTC CASSDRDHYGYTF
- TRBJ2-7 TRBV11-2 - TGTGCCAGCAGCTACCTGGGACTGGACTCCTACGAGCAGTACTTC CASSYLGLDSYEQYF
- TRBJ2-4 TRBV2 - TGTGCCAGCCAGCGACGGGGAGCCAAAAACATTCAGTACTTC CASQRRGAKNIQYF
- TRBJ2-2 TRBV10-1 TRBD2 TGCGCCACGTCGGCTAGCGGGAACACCGGGGAGCTGTTTTTT CATSASGNTGELFF
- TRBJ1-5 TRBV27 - TGTGCCAGCAGTTTATGGGGGGGAAATCAGCCCCAGCATTTT CASSLWGGNQPQHF
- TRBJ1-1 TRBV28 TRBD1 TGTGCCAGTATGGACAGGGGCCGACAAGCCCGGACTGAAGCTTTCTTT CASMDRGRQARTEAFF
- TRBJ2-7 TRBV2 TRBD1 TGTGCCAGCAGCGGGACAGTGCGAGGGCAGTACTTC CASSGTVRGQYF
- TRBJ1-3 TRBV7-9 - TGTGCCAGCAGCTTAGCGGGCAGCTCTGGAAACACCATATATTTT CASSLAGSSGNTIYF
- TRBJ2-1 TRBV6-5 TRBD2 TGTGCCAGCAGGCCGCGGGAGGTCACCTACAATGAGCAGTTCTTC CASRPREVTYNEQFF
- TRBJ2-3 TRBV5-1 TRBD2 TGCGCCAGCAGCTTGAGGCTAGCGGCTAGCACAGATACGCAGTATTTT CASSLRLAASTDTQYF
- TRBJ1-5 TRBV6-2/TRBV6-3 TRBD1 TGTGCCAGCAGCCGGGACAGGGGGGAATTTCAGCCCCAGCATTTT CASSRDRGEFQPQHF
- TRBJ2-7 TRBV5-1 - TGCGCCAGCAGCTTGGCCCTGGACAGATTTACCTCCTACGAGCAGTACTTC CASSLALDRFTSYEQYF
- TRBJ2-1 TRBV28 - TGTGCCAGCAGTTTTCGGGGGATGGTATCCAATGAGCAGTTCTTC CASSFRGMVSNEQFF
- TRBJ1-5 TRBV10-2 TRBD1 TGCGCCAGCAGGGGACAGCTCTTCAATCAGCCCCAGCATTTT CASRGQLFNQPQHF
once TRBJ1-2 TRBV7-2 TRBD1 TGTGCCAGCAGCTTAAGGGACAGGGGGTTTGGCTACACCTTC CASSLRDRGFGYTF
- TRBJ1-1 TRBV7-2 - TGTGCCAGCACCGAGGGATCAGGGGTGAACACTGAAGCTTTCTTT CASTEGSGVNTEAFF
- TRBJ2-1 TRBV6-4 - TGTGCCAGCAGTGAGGGGTCAACAGGTCCAAAAAATGAGCAGTTCTTC CASSEGSTGPKNEQFF
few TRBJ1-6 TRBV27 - TGTGCCAGCCGGCGACAGTTAAATTCACCCCTCCACTTT CASRRQLNSPLHF
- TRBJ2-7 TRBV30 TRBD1 TGTGCCTTCGACACAGGGGCCTACGAGCAGTACTTC CAFDTGAYEQYF
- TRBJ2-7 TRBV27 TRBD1 TGTGCCAGCAGTGACTTGACAGGGCGGGACGAGCAGTACTTC CASSDLTGRDEQYF
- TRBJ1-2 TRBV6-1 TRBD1 TGTGCCAGCAGTGAAGGACAGGGTGGGTATGGCTACACCTTC CASSEGQGGYGYTF
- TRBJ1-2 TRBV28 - TGTGCCATCAAGACAGTCTCCTATGGCTACACCTTC CAIKTVSYGYTF
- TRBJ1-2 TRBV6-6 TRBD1 TGTGCCAGCAGTTACTCGACAGGGGATGGCTACACCTTC CASSYSTGDGYTF
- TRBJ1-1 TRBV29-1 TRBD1 TGCAGCGGGTCGGGGACAGGGGGCCAGTGGGACACTGAAGCTTTCTTT CSGSGTGGQWDTEAFF